These 30 T cell receptor beta chains were sequenced from one sample in a study of blood T cell repertoires in COVID-19. Method: immunoSEQ multiplex PCR; TCRdb's copy keeps in-frame clones and lacks some. Of hundreds of thousands of clones in the sample, roughly 85% were seen once. The sample taken for sequencing was PBMCs or T cells enriched from blood (not recorded which). These receptors were collected from a young woman who had been exposed to COVID-19.

J is TRBJ1-3 and V is TRBV24-1; 9 positions match TRBD1. This CDR3 contains 16 residues. V was pared by 3 bases and J by 8 bases, with 10 bases of the junction left unmatched. Per the germline V gene, CDR1 is KGHDR and CDR2 is SFDVKD. CDR3 coding DNA: TGTGCCACCAGTGATGCTACAGGGGGCAGTCTGGACACCATATATTTT. Its protein is CATSDATGGSLDTIYF.

The chain has TRBV3-1 (or the pseudogene TRBV3-2) and TRBJ2-1; 13 bases are a match to TRBD2. From germline, CDR1 is LGHDT and CDR2 YNNKEL (reference sequence). This CDR3 is built from 18 residues. V dropped 6 bases and J dropped 3; count of bases not matched to a gene: 11. The CDR3 reads CASSSPGLAGQGYNEQFF. The CDR3 DNA is TGTGCCAGCAGTTCCCCGGGACTAGCGGGACAGGGCTACAATGAGCAGTTCTTC.

This chain joins TRBV28 and TRBJ1-6, with D unclear. The V end lost 1 base, the J end lost 0 bases, and 10 bases lay between the germline ends. The CDR3 contains 17 residues. The germline V gene encodes CDR1 MDHEN and CDR2 SYDVKM. CDR3 sequence (DNA): TGTGCCAGCAGTTTATTTCACGGGAGCTCCTATAATTCACCCCTCCACTTT. It yields the protein CASSLFHGSSYNSPLHF.

The table lists this clone with a few counts. The J gene is TRBJ1-2, the V gene TRBV30; 9 nucleotides agree with TRBD1. Germline CDR1 and CDR2: GTSNPN and SVGIG (reference sequence). The ends lost 3 bases at V and 4 bases at J; junction bases unmatched: 9. The CDR3 length is 15 residues. The CDR3 here is CAWSRGTGLGYGYTF. CDR3 sequence (DNA): TGTGCCTGGAGCCGGGGGACAGGGCTGGGCTATGGCTACACCTTC.

The count of this clone is one. The V and J genes are TRBV4-1 and TRBJ1-5, with 8 bases fitting TRBD1. J lost 1 base, V lost 1 base, and 3 bases had no gene match. The CDR3 sequence is 16 residues long. Germline loops: CDR1 MGHRA, CDR2 YSYEKL. CDR3 region: CASSQGGQGSNQPQHF. The CDR3 DNA follows: TGCGCCAGCAGCCAAGGCGGACAGGGCAGCAATCAGCCCCAGCATTTT.

The genes are TRBV6-1 and TRBJ1-6, with D unresolved. This CDR3 spans 13 amino acids. Germline CDR1 and CDR2: MNHNS and SASEGT. Trimming cost V 2 bases and J 8 bases, with 7 bases left between them. The DNA for the CDR3 is TGTGCCAGCAGTGAAACCCGGGATTCACCCCTCCACTTT. As protein: CASSETRDSPLHF.

The chain combines TRBV3-1 (or the pseudogene TRBV3-2) with TRBJ2-1, with 8 bases that match TRBD2. After removal of 4 bases from V and 3 bases from J, the junction contained 14 bases not matched to a gene. The CDR3 consists of 18 residues. Germline V gene lookup returns CDR1 LGHDT and CDR2 YNNKEL (reference sequence). The CDR3: CASSRESGGGLLYNEQFF. The DNA for the CDR3 is TGTGCCAGCAGCCGGGAATCCGGGGGGGGCCTTCTCTACAATGAGCAGTTCTTC.

The chain is built from TRBV5-1 and TRBJ2-3, with 13 positions matching TRBD2. V shed 0 bases, J shed 4 bases, and the junction held 11 bases outside the gene matches. Per the germline V gene, CDR1 is SGHRS and CDR2 is YFSETQ. CDR3 length equals 19 residues. CDR3 sequence (DNA): TGCGCCAGCAGCTTGGCGTGGACTAGCGGGGGCCTACCAGCAGATACGCAGTATTTT. Residues: CASSLAWTSGGLPADTQYF.

The chain employs TRBV2 and TRBJ1-1, with D possibly matching TRBD1 (6 bases). This CDR3 has 12 amino acids. V lost 3 bases and J 4 bases, leaving 6 bases between the germline ends. Germline values: CDR1 SNHLY, CDR2 FYNNEI. The CDR3 protein is CASSDRGTEAFF. The DNA for the CDR3 is TGTGCCAGCAGTGACAGGGGCACTGAAGCTTTCTTT.

The CDR3 protein is CASSGETGVYEQYF. CDR3 DNA: TGTGCCAGCAGCGGAGAGACAGGCGTCTACGAGCAGTACTTC. J is TRBJ2-7 and V is TRBV9, with D perhaps matching TRBD1 (6 bases). CDR3 length: 14 residues. The V end was cut by 3 bases, the J end by 3 bases, with 13 bases between. Germline V gene lookup returns CDR1 SGDLS and CDR2 YYNGEE.

This chain connects TRBV13 to TRBJ1-6, with D perhaps TRBD1 (6 bases). The CDR3 is 20 amino acids. Looked up from germline, CDR1 is PRHDT and CDR2 is FYEKMQ (reference sequence). V was cut by 5 bases and J by 0 bases, with 23 bases left in between. The CDR3 here is CASSGPRGGILSSYNSPLHF. CDR3 bases: TGTGCCAGCAGCGGTCCTAGGGGGGGAATCCTAAGCTCCTATAATTCACCCCTCCACTTT. The full variable domain, with the rest looked up from reference TRBV13 and TRBJ1-6, is AAGVIQSPRHLIKEKRETATLKCYPIPRHDTVYWYQQGPGQDPQFLISFYEKMQSDKGSIPDRFSAQQFSDYHSELNMSSLELGDSALYFCASSGPRGGILSSYNSPLHFGNGTRLTVT.

In regard to this clone: Other nucleotide sequences in the sample specify the same CDR3. This chain joins TRBV7-8 and TRBJ2-5, with D hard to call. This CDR3 contains 11 residues. Trimming removed 5 bases from V and 2 bases from J, with 3 bases in between. Germline V gene data show CDR1 as SGHVS and CDR2 as FQNEAQ. The DNA for the CDR3 is TGTGCCAGCAGCCCACAAGAGACCCAGTACTTC. Protein: CASSPQETQYF.

The chain combines TRBV7-2 with TRBJ2-7; TRBD1 aligns across 11 bases. CDR3 length: 15 residues. V shed 3 bases and J 5 bases; nucleotides not matched to a gene: 6. Germline CDR1 SGHTA, CDR2 FQGNSA. The CDR3 reads CASSLDRGPRNEQYF. DNA for the CDR3: TGTGCCAGCAGCTTGGACAGGGGGCCGAGGAACGAGCAGTACTTC.

J is TRBJ2-1 and V is TRBV7-9, with 7 bases identical to TRBD2. The CDR3 consists of 15 residues. With V trimmed by 5 bases and J by 6 bases, 10 bases remained unmatched. Germline V gene sequence: CDR1 SEHNR, CDR2 FQNEAQ (reference sequence). CDR3 bases: TGTGCCAGCAGCGATTTCAGCGGGGAGCGCAATGAGCAGTTCTTC. Its protein is CASSDFSGERNEQFF.

V and J are TRBV30 and TRBJ1-4; TRBD1 agrees at 9 bases. The CDR3 consists of 15 residues. Trimming cost V 3 bases and J 5 bases; bases outside gene matches: 7. The V gene's germline CDR1 is GTSNPN and CDR2 SVGIG (reference sequence). The CDR3, as DNA: TGTGCCTGGAGAGCTCCCGGGACAGGGAATGAAAAACTGTTTTTT. It yields the protein CAWRAPGTGNEKLFF. Using reference TRBV30 and TRBJ1-4 for the parts outside the CDR3, the full variable domain is SQTIHQWPATLVQPVGSPLSLECTVEGTSNPNLYWYRQAAGRGLQLLFYSVGIGQISSEVPQNLSASRPQDRQFILSSKKLLLSDSGFYLCAWRAPGTGNEKLFFGSGTQLSVL.

This chain uses TRBV2 with TRBJ2-5; D perhaps matches TRBD1 (7 bases). V gave up 5 bases and J gave up 5 bases, with 18 bases separating them. The CDR3 consists of 15 residues. From germline, CDR1 is SNHLY and CDR2 FYNNEI. The CDR3 region is CASSSRDSRGETQYF. The CDR3 nucleotides read TGTGCCAGCAGTTCCCGGGACAGCCGGGGGGAGACCCAGTACTTC.

V and J are TRBV10-2 and TRBJ2-7; maybe TRBD2 (5 bases). The CDR3 spans 14 residues. CDR1 is WSHSY, CDR2 SAAADI, per germline. Trimming left V 1 base short and J 6 bases short, with 13 bases between. This CDR3 reads CASSEFGPRGEQYF. The DNA of the CDR3 is TGCGCCAGCAGTGAGTTCGGCCCACGGGGCGAGCAGTACTTC.

The chain recombines TRBV7-6 with TRBJ2-2; the match to TRBD2 covers 13 bases. Germline V CDR1 and CDR2: SGHVS, FNYEAQ. V lost 6 bases, J lost 6 bases, and 4 bases stayed unmatched. The CDR3 has 15 amino acids. This CDR3 is CASRRLAGGSGELFF. As DNA, the CDR3 is TGTGCCAGCAGACGACTAGCGGGAGGATCCGGGGAGCTGTTTTTT.

J is TRBJ2-2 and V is TRBV3-1 (or the pseudogene TRBV3-2); no reliable D call. CDR3 size: 15 residues. Germline CDR1 reads LGHDT; CDR2 reads YNNKEL (reference sequence). The V end lost 3 bases, the J end lost 5 bases, and 13 bases lay between the germline ends. The CDR3 here is CASSHDLSFTGELFF. Here the CDR3 DNA reads TGTGCCAGCAGCCATGATCTAAGCTTTACCGGGGAGCTGTTTTTT.

The gene calls are TRBV19 and TRBJ1-4, with D unresolved. The CDR3 is made up of 14 amino acids. The V end was cut by 10 bases, the J end by 6 bases, with 18 bases between. The germline CDR1 and CDR2 sequences are LNHDA and SQIVND (reference sequence). CDR3 protein: CATQATGRHEKLFF. The DNA of the CDR3 is TGTGCCACCCAGGCAACGGGGAGGCATGAAAAACTGTTTTTT.

This clone was recorded once. V gene TRBV5-1 combines with J gene TRBJ2-3, with D uncertain. This CDR3 is built from 15 residues. Trimming cost V 2 bases and J 0 bases, with 10 bases left between them. Germline V CDR1 and CDR2: SGHRS, YFSETQ. The CDR3 sequence: CASSFNTPSTDTQYF. CDR3 DNA: TGCGCCAGCAGCTTTAATACACCTAGCACAGATACGCAGTATTTT.

The chain links TRBV27 to TRBJ1-3; D not certain. The V end lost 6 bases, the J end lost 0 bases, and 12 bases lay between the germline ends. This CDR3 has 15 amino acids. The V gene's germline CDR1 is MNHEY and CDR2 SMNVEV (reference sequence). CDR3 DNA sequence: TGTGCCAGCAGCCCCAGGTTATACTCTGGAAACACCATATATTTT. This translates into CASSPRLYSGNTIYF.

This clone was recorded once. The rearrangement uses TRBV23-1 and TRBJ1-6; 7 bases agree with TRBD1. TRBV23-1 has ORF status, its function being uncertain. The V gene end was trimmed by 0 bases and the J gene end by 3 bases; junction bases not matched to a gene: 8. The CDR3 runs to 18 residues. As DNA, the CDR3 is TGCGCCAGCAGTCAATCATCAGGGGGAGGTGGCTATAATTCACCCCTCCACTTT. The encoded protein is CASSQSSGGGGYNSPLHF.

The chain is built from TRBV7-2 and TRBJ1-2, with D possibly matching TRBD1 (5 bases). Germline V gives CDR1 SGHTA, CDR2 FQGNSA. V lost 7 bases and J 3 bases, leaving 21 bases between the germline ends. This CDR3 is built from 16 residues. The CDR3 protein is CASTVGQPIRDYGYTF. The CDR3 DNA reads TGTGCCAGCACCGTCGGACAACCCATTAGAGACTATGGCTACACCTTC.

The rearrangement links TRBV9 to TRBJ1-2; 9 positions agree with TRBD1. The germline CDR1 and CDR2 sequences are SGDLS and YYNGEE. CDR3 size: 14 residues. The V and J ends lost 4 bases and 6 bases, in that order; junction bases with no gene match: 7. CDR3 nucleotides: TGTGCCAGCAGCTCGGGACAGGGTAAAAATGGCTACACCTTC. Its protein is CASSSGQGKNGYTF.

The rearrangement links TRBV5-6 to TRBJ1-3; the D is unclear. The germline V and J ends were trimmed by 3 bases and 0 bases, with 10 bases remaining between them. This CDR3 spans 15 amino acids. CDR1 is SGHDT and CDR2 is YYEEEE in the germline V gene. The CDR3 coding sequence is TGTGCCAGCAGCTCTTTATATCTCTCTGGAAACACCATATATTTT. Residues: CASSSLYLSGNTIYF. Full variable domain (rest looked up from reference TRBV5-6 and TRBJ1-3): DAGVTQSPTHLIKTRGQQVTLRCSPKSGHDTVSWYQQALGQGPQFIFQYYEEEERQRGNFPDRFSGHQFPNYSSELNVNALLLGDSALYLCASSSLYLSGNTIYFGEGSWLTVV.

The rearrangement links TRBV20-1 to TRBJ1-6; 7 nucleotides line up with TRBD1. The V and J ends lost 3 bases and 6 bases, in that order; junction bases with no gene match: 2. CDR3 length equals 13 residues. CDR1 is DFQATT and CDR2 is SNEGSKA in the germline V gene (reference sequence). CDR3 loop: CSASRDSNSPLHF. The CDR3 DNA is TGCAGTGCTAGTCGGGACAGTAATTCACCCCTCCACTTT.

DNA for the CDR3: TGTGCCAGCAGCGTAGGCCAGGGGGCCTATGGCTACACCTTC. Its translation is CASSVGQGAYGYTF. The genes are TRBV9 and TRBJ1-2; 8 bases map to TRBD1. This CDR3 is built from 14 residues. After removal of 0 bases from V and 4 bases from J, the junction contained 2 bases not matched to a gene. CDR1 SGDLS and CDR2 YYNGEE come from the germline V gene.

In this sample, this clone turned up once. The gene calls are TRBV12-5 and TRBJ1-4; D is uncertain. The germline CDR1 and CDR2 sequences are LGHNT and FRNRAP. CDR3 length: 17 residues. The V end lost 0 bases, the J end lost 6 bases, and 17 bases lay between the germline ends. The CDR3 DNA is TGTGCTAGTGGTTTGGTACTCCCTGGGGAGGGCGATGAAAAACTGTTTTTT. Protein sequence: CASGLVLPGEGDEKLFF.

This chain connects TRBV7-2 to TRBJ1-2; 7 bases agree with TRBD1. The CDR3 runs to 16 residues. J gave up 4 bases and V 3 bases, and 11 bases lay outside the gene matches. CDR1 is SGHTA and CDR2 is FQGNSA in the germline V gene. CDR3 amino acids: CASSFKADRPLYGYTF. In DNA form, the CDR3 reads TGTGCCAGCAGCTTTAAGGCGGACAGGCCTCTCTATGGCTACACCTTC. Full variable domain (missing parts from reference TRBV7-2 and TRBJ1-2): GAGVSQSPSNKVTEKGKDVELRCDPISGHTALYWYRQSLGQGLEFLIYFQGNSAPDKSGLPSDRFSAERTGGSVSTLTIQRTQQEDSAVYLCASSFKADRPLYGYTFGSGTRLTVV.